The 28 T cell receptor beta chains presented below share a single source sample, sequenced in a study of shared clonotypes between healthy human individuals. Libraries were prepared by immunoSEQ multiplex PCR; TCRdb keeps only in-frame clonotypes and omits some of them. Altogether about half a million clones are present, roughly 85% being singletons, with the ten largest covering over 9.5%. The sequenced sample was PBMCs. These receptors originate from a woman in her forties in good health. Some clones in this sample may be carry-over from other donors' samples.

The chain combines TRBV2 with TRBJ1-2; D remains ambiguous. The length of the CDR3 is 14 residues. Germline V CDR1 and CDR2: SNHLY, FYNNEI. V lost 5 bases, J lost 4 bases, and 14 bases lay in between. This CDR3 is CASSYDTESYGYTF. In DNA form, the CDR3 reads TGTGCCAGCAGTTACGACACGGAGAGCTATGGCTACACCTTC.

The chain carries TRBV6-5 and TRBJ1-2, with D possibly TRBD1 on 6 matching bases. This CDR3 region has 13 residues. V lost 8 bases, J lost 1 base, and 11 bases lay in between. Germline loops: CDR1 MNHEY, CDR2 SVGAGI. The CDR3 coding sequence is TGTGCCAGCGCTACAGGGTTTAACTATGGCTACACCTTC. Translated: CASATGFNYGYTF.

J is TRBJ2-3 and V is TRBV9; the match to TRBD1 covers 9 bases. CDR1 is SGDLS, CDR2 YYNGEE, per germline. This CDR3 is built from 13 residues. The J segment lost 11 bases and the V segment lost 4 bases, leaving 8 bases of the junction unmatched. The CDR3 loop is CASSTDRQGVQYF. The CDR3 nucleotides are TGTGCCAGCAGCACCGACAGACAGGGGGTGCAGTATTTT.

In DNA, the CDR3 is TGTGCCAGCAGTGCCACAGGGGGCGCGGGTGACGAGCAGTACTTC. As protein: CASSATGGAGDEQYF. The chain is built from TRBV6-4 and TRBJ2-7; TRBD1 agrees at 9 bases. In germline, CDR1 is MRHNA, CDR2 SNTAGT. The CDR3 has 15 residues. Unmatched junction bases numbered 9, after V lost 4 bases and J lost 5 bases.

CDR3 sequence reads: CATSRGLRDRSSYEQYF. In DNA, the CDR3 is TGTGCCACCAGCAGAGGCCTAAGGGACAGGAGCTCCTACGAGCAGTACTTC. This chain uses TRBV15 with TRBJ2-7; 8 nucleotides agree with TRBD1. The junction had 8 bases not matched to a gene; V was cut back by 1 base and J by 0 bases. CDR1 and CDR2 (germline): LNHNV, YYDKDF (reference sequence). The CDR3 sequence is 17 residues long. Supplemented by reference TRBV15 and TRBJ2-7, the full variable domain reads DAMVIQNPRYQVTQFGKPVTLSCSQTLNHNVMYWYQQKSSQAPKLLFHYYDKDFNNEADTPDNFQSRRPNTSFCFLDIRSPGLGDTAMYLCATSRGLRDRSSYEQYFGPGTRLTVT.

V usage is TRBV9 and J usage is TRBJ2-3; TRBD1 or TRBD2 may be the D gene (5 bases each). This CDR3 has 16 amino acids. V lost 1 base and J lost 0, with 12 bases in between. Germline V gene lookup returns CDR1 SGDLS and CDR2 YYNGEE. CDR3 DNA sequence: TGTGCCAGCAGCGTAAATTTCCGGGACAGCACAGATACGCAGTATTTT. This gives the protein CASSVNFRDSTDTQYF.

This rearrangement joins TRBV10-3 to TRBJ2-7; the D call may be TRBD1 or TRBD2 (6 bases each). V was cut by 10 bases and J by 0 bases, with 10 bases left in between. The germline CDR1 and CDR2 sequences are ENHRY and SYGVKD. The CDR3 runs 12 residues. The CDR3 DNA reads as TGTGCCACCCCGGGGGCCTCCTACGAGCAGTACTTC. This gives the protein CATPGASYEQYF.

The genes are TRBV7-9 and TRBJ2-7; D tentatively fits TRBD1 or TRBD2 (6 bases each). The CDR3 spans 14 residues. Germline lookup yields CDR1 SEHNR and CDR2 FQNEAQ (reference sequence). V was clipped by 2 bases and J by 6 bases, with 14 bases between them. Here the CDR3 reads CASSLRDKGGEQYF. The CDR3 bases are TGTGCCAGCAGCTTAAGGGACAAGGGAGGCGAGCAGTACTTC. The complete variable domain, with remaining parts taken from reference TRBV7-9 and TRBJ2-7, reads DTGVSQNPRHKITKRGQNVTFRCDPISEHNRLYWYRQTLGQGPEFLTYFQNEAQLEKSRLLSDRFSAERPKGSFSTLEIQRTEQGDSAMYLCASSLRDKGGEQYFGPGTRLTVT.

As concerns this clone: The likely explanation is a read error, given a far larger clone one base away. The same CDR3 can be traced to other DNA sequences in this sample. This sequence joins TRBV30 and TRBJ2-7, with TRBD2 as a possible D gene (6 bases). The CDR3 length is 12 residues. V was pared by 5 bases and J by 3 bases, with 11 bases between. In germline, CDR1 is GTSNPN, CDR2 SVGIG (reference sequence). The chain's CDR3 is CAWSRDRYEQYF. In nucleotides, the CDR3 is TGTGCCTGGTCGCGGGACCGCTACGAGCAGTACTTC.

Concerning this clone itself: One end of the junction fails to match germline, which may point to a read error. This chain uses TRBV7-7 with TRBJ2-5, with D hard to call. Germline V gene lookup returns CDR1 SSHAT and CDR2 FNYEAQ (reference sequence). The CDR3 runs 13 residues. The CDR3 DNA is TGTGCTAGCAGCAGAGAAAGCCAAGAGACCCAGTACTTC. Protein: CASSRESQETQYF.

The chain recombines TRBV28 with TRBJ1-5; TRBD1 matches at 7 bases. This CDR3 comprises 14 residues. Germline lookup yields CDR1 MDHEN and CDR2 SYDVKM. With 7 bases clipped from V and 1 base from J, the junction kept 4 bases outside the gene matches. The CDR3 DNA reads TGTGCCAGCAACCAGGACAGGAGCAATCAGCCCCAGCATTTT. As protein: CASNQDRSNQPQHF.

The chain links TRBV28 to TRBJ2-7, with 8 bases matching TRBD2. CDR3 length equals 15 residues. J gave up 3 bases and V 4 bases, and 8 bases lay outside the gene matches. Germline values: CDR1 MDHEN, CDR2 SYDVKM. DNA for the CDR3: TGTGCCAGCAGTTCCCCAGCGGGAGTCCTCTACGAGCAGTACTTC. It is translated as CASSSPAGVLYEQYF.

The chain combines TRBV18 with TRBJ2-1; D gene uncertain. The CDR3 runs 13 residues. CDR1 and CDR2 (germline): KGHSH, LQKENI. Trimming took 3 bases from V and 9 from J, leaving 12 bases between them. The CDR3 DNA reads as TGTGCCAGCTCACCGCTAGATACGAGTGAGCAGTTCTTC. It specifies CASSPLDTSEQFF.

The CDR3 is CSARTGGFETSGNTIYF. The CDR3 DNA is TGCAGCGCCCGGACAGGGGGTTTCGAAACTTCTGGAAACACCATATATTTT. The chain recombines TRBV29-1 with TRBJ1-3; TRBD1 matches at 10 bases. The V gene end was trimmed by 7 bases and the J gene end by 1 base; junction bases not matched to a gene: 13. CDR3 length: 17 amino acids. Germline assignment: CDR1 SQVTM and CDR2 ANQGSEA.

This clone was observed a handful of times. This chain links TRBV19 with TRBJ2-1, with 9 bases lining up with TRBD2. V lost 3 bases, J lost 7 bases, and 4 bases stayed unmatched. This CDR3 contains 14 residues. Germline CDR1 LNHDA, CDR2 SQIVND (reference sequence). The CDR3 DNA reads as TGTGCCAGTAGTATCTCGGGACTAGCTAATGAGCAGTTCTTC. Translation: CASSISGLANEQFF.

The rearrangement uses TRBV6-5 and TRBJ1-1, with 7 bases that match TRBD1. The V gene's germline CDR1 is MNHEY and CDR2 SVGAGI. The V and J ends lost 6 bases and 4 bases, in that order; junction bases with no gene match: 8. The CDR3 spans 14 residues. The chain's CDR3 is CASSPSPGGTEAFF. The CDR3 DNA reads as TGTGCCAGCAGCCCCAGCCCAGGGGGCACTGAAGCTTTCTTT.

V gene TRBV5-8 combines with J gene TRBJ2-7; 10 bases are a match to TRBD2. Germline assignment: CDR1 SGHTS and CDR2 YDEGEE. J was trimmed by 2 bases and V by 2 bases; bases with no gene match: 4. This CDR3 region has 15 residues. In DNA, the CDR3 is TGTGCCAGCAGCTTTAGGCTAGCGGGAGCCTACGAGCAGTACTTC. Protein product: CASSFRLAGAYEQYF.

The chain has TRBV19 and TRBJ1-2; no clear D. V was shortened by 6 bases and J by 3 bases, with 11 bases between the two germline ends. From germline, CDR1 is LNHDA and CDR2 SQIVND (reference sequence). CDR3 length: 13 residues. The CDR3 DNA is TGTGCCAGTAGATGGGAGGGTGACTATGGCTACACCTTC. Amino acid sequence: CASRWEGDYGYTF.

The CDR3 region is CASSLGTGGLNEQYF. CDR3 DNA: TGTGCCAGCAGCTTGGGGACAGGGGGGCTCAACGAGCAGTACTTC. This chain links TRBV5-4 with TRBJ2-7, with 10 nucleotides matching TRBD1. Germline V gene data show CDR1 as SGHNT and CDR2 as YYREEE (reference sequence). CDR3 size: 15 residues. V was pared by 0 bases and J by 5 bases, with 5 bases of the junction left unmatched. The variable domain in full, completed from reference TRBV5-4 and TRBJ2-7, reads ETGVTQSPTHLIKTRGQQVTLRCSSQSGHNTVSWYQQALGQGPQFIFQYYREEENGRGNFPPRFSGLQFPNYSSELNVNALELDDSALYLCASSLGTGGLNEQYFGPGTRLTVT.

The chain recombines TRBV27 with TRBJ1-1, with D perhaps TRBD1 (6 bases). The CDR3 length is 14 residues. Germline V gene lookup returns CDR1 MNHEY and CDR2 SMNVEV (reference sequence). V was cut by 6 bases and J by 5 bases, with 16 bases left in between. Here the CDR3 reads CASRFEGGRTEAFF. In DNA form, the CDR3 reads TGTGCCAGCAGATTCGAGGGGGGGCGGACTGAAGCTTTCTTT.

The rearrangement joins TRBV2 to TRBJ1-5; D gene uncertain. This CDR3 comprises 17 residues. The V gene's germline CDR1 is SNHLY and CDR2 FYNNEI. V was pared by 7 bases and J by 2 bases, with 21 bases between. The CDR3 DNA sequence: TGTGCCAGCACGGCCGCGGACGGTGATTCGGGCAATCAGCCCCAGCATTTT. Amino acids: CASTAADGDSGNQPQHF.

The sample holds many counts of this clone. V is TRBV5-1 and J is TRBJ2-5; D is undetermined. Trimming removed 0 bases from V and 2 bases from J, with 8 bases in between. The CDR3 spans 14 residues. CDR1 SGHRS and CDR2 YFSETQ come from the germline V gene. The chain's CDR3 is CASSLEQPQETQYF. The DNA of the CDR3 is TGCGCCAGCAGCTTGGAACAGCCTCAAGAGACCCAGTACTTC.

This clone appeared a single time. V is TRBV30 and J is TRBJ1-4, with 9 nucleotides matching TRBD1. V lost 4 bases to trimming and J lost 7 bases; unmatched junction nucleotides: 7. There are 14 residues in the CDR3. In germline, CDR1 is GTSNPN, CDR2 SVGIG (reference sequence). CDR3 amino acids: CAWTYRGRSEKLFF. The CDR3 bases are TGTGCCTGGACTTACAGGGGGCGGTCTGAAAAACTGTTTTTT.

The V and J genes are TRBV5-4 and TRBJ2-7; 10 nucleotides align to TRBD2. Germline CDR1 is SGHNT and CDR2 is YYREEE (reference sequence). There are 13 residues in the CDR3. V shed 7 bases, J shed 2 bases, and the junction held 3 bases outside the gene matches. CDR3 bases: TGTGCCAGCGGGCTAGCGGGAGCCTACGAGCAGTACTTC. This gives the protein CASGLAGAYEQYF.

Of note for this clone: The conserved phenylalanine or tryptophan normally closing the CDR3 is absent here, so this likely arose from a read error. CDR3 loop: CAWSPWTGANYGYTL. CDR3 sequence (DNA): TGTGCCTGGAGTCCTTGGACAGGGGCTAACTATGGCTACACCCTC. The genes are TRBV30 and TRBJ1-2, with 9 nucleotides matching TRBD1. V lost 2 bases to trimming and J lost 0 bases; unmatched junction nucleotides: 4. CDR1 GTSNPN and CDR2 SVGIG come from the germline V gene (reference sequence). The CDR3 consists of 15 residues.

This clone was detected only once. The gene calls are TRBV6-5 and TRBJ2-7, with D maybe TRBD2 (6 bases). Deletions cut 6 bases from V and 3 bases from J, with 9 bases between. This CDR3 spans 12 amino acids. Germline V gene lookup returns CDR1 MNHEY and CDR2 SVGAGI. CDR3 sequence reads: CASSRDFYEQYF. CDR3 sequence (DNA): TGTGCCAGCAGCAGGGACTTCTACGAGCAGTACTTC.

The chain has TRBV11-2 and TRBJ2-3, with a weak D call TRBD1 (6 bases). The V end lost 6 bases, the J end lost 0 bases, and 10 bases lay between the germline ends. From germline, CDR1 is SGHAT and CDR2 FQNNGV. The CDR3 loop spans 14 amino acids. CDR3 in DNA: TGTGCCAGCAGTCCAGGGGTTAGCACAGATACGCAGTATTTT. Translated: CASSPGVSTDTQYF.

The chain recombines TRBV19 with TRBJ2-7; 15 bases align to TRBD2. Germline assignment: CDR1 LNHDA and CDR2 SQIVND (reference sequence). This CDR3 is built from 16 residues. J gave up 3 bases and V 3 bases, and 3 bases lay outside the gene matches. CDR3 DNA sequence: TGTGCCAGTAGTATCCCGGGACTAGCGGGAGGCTACGAGCAGTACTTC. Its translation is CASSIPGLAGGYEQYF. Variable domain in full (rest from reference TRBV19 and TRBJ2-7): DGGITQSPKYLFRKEGQNVTLSCEQNLNHDAMYWYRQDPGQGLRLIYYSQIVNDFQKGDIAEGYSVSREKKESFPLTVTSAQKNPTAFYLCASSIPGLAGGYEQYFGPGTRLTVT.